The clone carrying this T cell receptor (beta chain) was detected a few times. RNA transcripts served as the template for amplifying TCR beta CDR3 regions. An initial round of RT-PCR targeting the TCR CDR3 relied on the HTBI primer set. Via MiXCR, TCRdb re-called the multiplex PCR reads, giving one row per CDR3 protein. The data contain roughly 280,000 distinct CDR3 sequences, roughly 22% of them singletons. This record belongs to a study of T cells in Graves' hyperthyroidism and ophthalmopathy. Trimming stripped 4 bases from V and 2 bases from J, with 11 bases between. The CDR3 spans 14 residues. Germline CDR1 SGHAT, CDR2 FQDESV (reference sequence).

This rearrangement joins TRBV11-1 to TRBJ2-5; the D call may be TRBD1 or TRBD2 (6 bases each). Sequencing was carried out using blood. The sequence was obtained from a man aged 25 to 45 with Graves' ophthalmopathy. The DNA of the CDR3 is TGTGCCAGCAGCTCAACAGGGAGGCAAGAGACCCAGTACTTC. Translated, it gives CASSSTGRQETQYF.